This TCR beta chain was retrieved from a study of shared clonotypes between healthy human individuals. Study background: The study drew on a couple of women and three men aged 18 to 49 as donors. Study-level findings and limits: Generation probabilities of non-shared clonotypes were lower (relative to those shared by all four donors).

Authors' data handling: With immunoSEQ giving junction-only sequences and no quality scores, filtering differed. Sequencing was performed with immunoSEQ multiplex PCR; in TCRdb, only in-frame clones are kept and a portion is missing. D and trimming were read from the DNA, whereas the V and J calls and clone size are those reported in that table. This sample has roughly 2 million clones, with about 95% found just once. J gave up 4 bases and V 3 bases, and 9 bases lay outside the gene matches. Germline CDR1 and CDR2: KGHSH and LQKENI. The CDR3 is 16 residues long. Remarks on this clone: Its specificity is not known.

Naive CD8 isolation took CD45RO-negative cells positively selected for CCR7 and excluded terminally differentiated effector memory CD45RA+ cells. The J gene is TRBJ2-7, the V gene TRBV18, with 10 bases matching TRBD1. This TCR was sampled from a man younger than 35 in good health. The sample comprised naive CD8+ T cells sorted from blood. CDR3 region: CASSPKDRGLGYEQYF. DNA of the CDR3: TGTGCCAGCTCACCCAAAGACAGGGGGCTCGGGTACGAGCAGTACTTC.